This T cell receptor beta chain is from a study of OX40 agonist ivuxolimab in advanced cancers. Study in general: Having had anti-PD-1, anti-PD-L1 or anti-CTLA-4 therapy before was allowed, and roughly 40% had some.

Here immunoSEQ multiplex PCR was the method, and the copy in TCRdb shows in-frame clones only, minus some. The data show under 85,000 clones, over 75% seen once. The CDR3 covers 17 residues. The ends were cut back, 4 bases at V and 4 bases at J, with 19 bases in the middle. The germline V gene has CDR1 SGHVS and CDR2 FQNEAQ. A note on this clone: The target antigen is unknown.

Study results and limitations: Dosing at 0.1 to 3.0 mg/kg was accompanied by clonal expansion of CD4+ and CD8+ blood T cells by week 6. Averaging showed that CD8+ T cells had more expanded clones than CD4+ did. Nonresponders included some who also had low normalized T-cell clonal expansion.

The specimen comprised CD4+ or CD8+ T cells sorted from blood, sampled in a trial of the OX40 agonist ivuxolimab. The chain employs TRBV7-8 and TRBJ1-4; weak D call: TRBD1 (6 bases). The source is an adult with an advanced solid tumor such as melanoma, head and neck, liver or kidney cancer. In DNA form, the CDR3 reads TGTGCCAGCAGCTCAAGACTTGGGACACCCGATAATGAAAAACTGTTTTTT. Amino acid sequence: CASSSRLGTPDNEKLFF.